The clone carrying this T cell receptor (beta chain) is a singleton in its sample. Antigen specificity is unknown. Measured with immunoSEQ multiplex PCR; TCRdb has only the in-frame clones, and not every one. In the table there are tens of thousands of clones, 70% to 85% of which are singletons. The data stem from a study of T cell responses to AZD1222 COVID-19 vaccine. Findings and caveats of the study: After two AZD1222 doses, spike-specific TCR breadth and depth rose versus day 0. Most donors were white British and more were female, and clonal diversity was possibly underestimated. CD4 TCRs linked to vaccination spanned spike, dominating at 160-218 and 743-854.

The CDR3 runs 13 residues. CDR1 and CDR2 from the germline V gene are GTSNPN and SVGIG (reference sequence). Losses at the gene ends were 3 bases for V and 2 bases for J; bases not matched to a gene: 2. This specimen consisted of peripheral blood, obtained on day 0 of MenACWY control vaccination. This sequence joins TRBV30 and TRBJ2-7, with TRBD1 matching over 9 bases. The clonotype was recovered from an adult in good health. Here the CDR3 reads CAWRQGATYEQYF. The CDR3 DNA reads TGTGCCTGGAGACAGGGGGCGACCTACGAGCAGTACTTC.